The 5 T cell receptor beta chains presented below share a single source sample, sequenced in a study of shared clonotypes between healthy human individuals. The assay was immunoSEQ multiplex PCR, and TCRdb's table has in-frame clones only and misses some. Among about 1.1 million clones listed, roughly 80% were seen once. The specimen was memory CD4+ T cells from PBMCs. Subset meaning: CD45RA-negative fraction. These receptors all stem from a man aged 18 to 29 in good health. Some clones in this sample may be carry-over from other donors' samples.

This clone was observed a handful of times. The chain combines TRBV7-7 with TRBJ2-5; weak D call: TRBD2 (6 bases). CDR1 and CDR2 from the germline V gene are SSHAT and FNYEAQ (reference sequence). This CDR3 spans 18 amino acids. V was trimmed by 5 bases and J by 3 bases, leaving 25 bases between them. The CDR3 here is CASSTRLLGAGTKETQYF. The CDR3 coding sequence is TGTGCCAGCAGCACAAGACTGCTTGGCGCGGGAACCAAAGAGACCCAGTACTTC.

J is TRBJ1-1 and V is TRBV5-4; 8 bases align to TRBD1. The CDR3 extends over 17 amino acids. The V segment lost 5 bases and the J segment 3 bases; nucleotides outside the gene matches: 15. Germline CDR1 is SGHNT and CDR2 is YYREEE (reference sequence). Here the CDR3 reads CASRSGPGQDKDTEAFF. DNA for the CDR3: TGTGCCAGCAGATCCGGACCGGGACAGGATAAGGACACTGAAGCTTTCTTT.

The chain is built from TRBV2 and TRBJ2-7; weak D call: TRBD1 (6 bases). This CDR3 has 14 amino acids. The V gene's germline CDR1 is SNHLY and CDR2 FYNNEI. The ends were cut back, 3 bases at V and 0 bases at J, with 9 bases in the middle. The chain's CDR3 is CASSDRGFSYEQYF. The CDR3 region has the DNA TGTGCCAGCAGTGACAGGGGATTCTCCTACGAGCAGTACTTC.

V and J are TRBV9 and TRBJ1-1, with unresolved D. The germline V gene encodes CDR1 SGDLS and CDR2 YYNGEE. Trimming shortened V by 4 bases and J by 4 bases, and 17 bases separated the two germline ends. The CDR3 runs 15 residues. CDR3 sequence (DNA): TGTGCCAGCAGCCCGACCGGGTCCAAGGCCACTGAAGCTTTCTTT. This sequence encodes CASSPTGSKATEAFF.

The rearrangement uses TRBV7-2 and TRBJ1-3; D possibly corresponds to TRBD1 (5 bases). CDR3 length: 15 amino acids. Germline loops: CDR1 SGHTA, CDR2 FQGNSA. The germline V and J ends were trimmed by 5 bases and 2 bases, with 13 bases remaining between them. The CDR3 spells CASSRPTTAGNTIYF. The CDR3 coding sequence is TGTGCCAGCAGCCGGCCCACGACAGCTGGAAACACCATATATTTT.